The clone carrying this T cell receptor (beta chain) was recorded many times. Its antigen remains unknown. The data were obtained in a study of CD8 T cells in ankylosing spondylitis. Germline V gene sequence: CDR1 LNHNV, CDR2 YYDKDF (reference sequence). This CDR3 has 13 residues. The V end lost 1 base, the J end lost 9 bases, and 9 bases lay between the germline ends. General study findings and limits: Earlier work had already found some motif variants in reactive arthritis synovial fluid and blood. There was reportedly significant enrichment of clones that were disease-linked in matched ankylosing spondylitis synovial fluid.

MiXCR was run by TCRdb on the 5' RACE reads, yielding one entry per CDR3 protein. Among 200,000 to 250,000 distinct CDR3 sequences listed, roughly a tenth were seen once. Sequencing was performed on blood, either unsorted or a sorted T cell fraction (not recorded which). The chain recombines TRBV15 with TRBJ2-2; possibly TRBD1 or TRBD2 for D (5 bases each). This receptor was taken from a male donor with ankylosing spondylitis or in good health (not recorded which). This chain's CDR3 is CATSRGGDRELFF. CDR3 coding DNA: TGTGCCACCAGCAGAGGTGGGGACCGGGAGCTGTTTTTT.